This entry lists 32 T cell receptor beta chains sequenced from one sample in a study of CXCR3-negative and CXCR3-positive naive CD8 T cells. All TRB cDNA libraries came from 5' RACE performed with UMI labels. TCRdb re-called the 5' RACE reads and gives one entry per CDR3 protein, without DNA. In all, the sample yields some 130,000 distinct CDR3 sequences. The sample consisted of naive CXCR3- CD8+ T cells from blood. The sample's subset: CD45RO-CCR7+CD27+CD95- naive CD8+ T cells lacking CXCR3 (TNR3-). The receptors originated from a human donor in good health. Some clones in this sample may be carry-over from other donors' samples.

CDR3 region: CASSLELASLYNEQFF. V gene TRBV13 combines with J gene TRBJ2-1; as DNA is missing, the TRBD2 call by TCRdb cannot be tested. This CDR3 contains 16 residues. Per germline, CDR1 PRHDT and CDR2 FYEKMQ (reference sequence).

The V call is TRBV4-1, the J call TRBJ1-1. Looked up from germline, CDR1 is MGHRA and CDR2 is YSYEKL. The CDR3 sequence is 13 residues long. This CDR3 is CASSQGQSIEAFF.

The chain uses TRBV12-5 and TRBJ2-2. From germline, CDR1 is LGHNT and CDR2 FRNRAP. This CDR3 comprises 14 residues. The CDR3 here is CASGLVEVTGELFF.

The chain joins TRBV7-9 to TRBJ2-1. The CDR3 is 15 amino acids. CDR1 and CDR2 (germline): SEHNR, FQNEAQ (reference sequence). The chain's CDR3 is CASSPRTPISNEQFF.

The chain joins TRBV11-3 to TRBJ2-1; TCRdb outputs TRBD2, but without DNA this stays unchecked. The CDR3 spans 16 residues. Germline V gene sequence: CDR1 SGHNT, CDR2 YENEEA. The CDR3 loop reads CASSPTSGGTYNEQFF.

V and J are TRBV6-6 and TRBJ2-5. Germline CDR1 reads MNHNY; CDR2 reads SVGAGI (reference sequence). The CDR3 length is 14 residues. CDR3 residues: CASTQQLHQETQYF.

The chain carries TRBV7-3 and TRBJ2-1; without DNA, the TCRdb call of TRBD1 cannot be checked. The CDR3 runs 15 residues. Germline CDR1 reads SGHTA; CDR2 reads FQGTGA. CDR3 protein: CASSLDRGQHNEQFF.

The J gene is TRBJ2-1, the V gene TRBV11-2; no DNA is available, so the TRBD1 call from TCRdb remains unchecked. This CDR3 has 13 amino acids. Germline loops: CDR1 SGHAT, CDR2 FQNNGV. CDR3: CASSDGQYNEQFF.

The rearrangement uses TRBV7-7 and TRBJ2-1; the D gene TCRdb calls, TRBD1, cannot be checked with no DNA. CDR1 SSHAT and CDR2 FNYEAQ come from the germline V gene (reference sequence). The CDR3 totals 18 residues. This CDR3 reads CASSQEPAWGAGLDEQFF.

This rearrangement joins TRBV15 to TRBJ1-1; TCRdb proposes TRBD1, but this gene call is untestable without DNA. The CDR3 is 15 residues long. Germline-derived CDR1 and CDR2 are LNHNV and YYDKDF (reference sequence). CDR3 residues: CATSRHRGMNTEAFF.

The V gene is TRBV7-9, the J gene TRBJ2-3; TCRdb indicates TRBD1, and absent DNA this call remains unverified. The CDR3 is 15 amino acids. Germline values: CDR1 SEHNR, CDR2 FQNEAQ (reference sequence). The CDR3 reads CASRPPAQGPDTQYF.

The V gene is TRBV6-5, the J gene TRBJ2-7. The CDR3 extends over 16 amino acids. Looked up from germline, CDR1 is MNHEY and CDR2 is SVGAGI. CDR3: CASSPIPGHTSYEQYF.

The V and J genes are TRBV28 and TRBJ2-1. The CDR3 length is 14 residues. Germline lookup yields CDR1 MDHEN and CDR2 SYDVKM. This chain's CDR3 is CASAPGSSYNEQFF.

The CDR3 spells CSGNKMGDTQYF. This rearrangement joins TRBV29-1 to TRBJ2-3. This CDR3 is built from 12 residues. Germline V gene sequence: CDR1 SQVTM, CDR2 ANQGSEA.

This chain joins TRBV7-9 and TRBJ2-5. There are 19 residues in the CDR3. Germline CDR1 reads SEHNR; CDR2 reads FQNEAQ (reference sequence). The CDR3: CASSLALLIGTLYQETQYF.

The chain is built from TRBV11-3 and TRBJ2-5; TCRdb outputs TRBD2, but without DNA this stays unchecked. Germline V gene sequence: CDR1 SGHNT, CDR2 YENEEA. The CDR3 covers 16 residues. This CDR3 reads CASSLGLGSRQETQYF.

The CDR3: CASSTGVSGANVLTF. V and J are TRBV25-1 and TRBJ2-6; TCRdb returns TRBD1, unconfirmable since there is no DNA. The CDR3 spans 15 residues. Per germline, CDR1 MGHDK and CDR2 SYGVNS.

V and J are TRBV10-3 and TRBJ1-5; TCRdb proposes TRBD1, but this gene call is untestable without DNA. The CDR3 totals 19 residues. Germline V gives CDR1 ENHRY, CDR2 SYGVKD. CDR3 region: CAISEPPDRFGGSNQPQHF.

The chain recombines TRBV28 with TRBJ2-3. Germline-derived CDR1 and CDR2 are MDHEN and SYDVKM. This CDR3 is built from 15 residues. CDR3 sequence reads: CASSPSDWTPDTQYF.

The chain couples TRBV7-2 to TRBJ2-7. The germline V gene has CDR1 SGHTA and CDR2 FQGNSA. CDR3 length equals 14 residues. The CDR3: CASSLDGYSYEQYF.

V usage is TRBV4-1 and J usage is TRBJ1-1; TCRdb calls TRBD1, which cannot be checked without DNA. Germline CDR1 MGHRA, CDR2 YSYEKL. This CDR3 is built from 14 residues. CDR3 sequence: CASRYDRGNTEAFF.

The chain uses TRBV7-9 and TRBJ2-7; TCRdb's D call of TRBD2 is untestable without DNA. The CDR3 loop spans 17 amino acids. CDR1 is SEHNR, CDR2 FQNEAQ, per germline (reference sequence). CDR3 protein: CASSFNSGGSYSYEQYF. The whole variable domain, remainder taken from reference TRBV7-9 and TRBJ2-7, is DTGVSQNPRHKITKRGQNVTFRCDPISEHNRLYWYRQTLGQGPEFLTYFQNEAQLEKSRLLSDRFSAERPKGSFSTLEIQRTEQGDSAMYLCASSFNSGGSYSYEQYFGPGTRLTVT.

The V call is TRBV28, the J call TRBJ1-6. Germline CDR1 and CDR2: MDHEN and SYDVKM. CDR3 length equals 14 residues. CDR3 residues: CASSPPPYNSPLHF.

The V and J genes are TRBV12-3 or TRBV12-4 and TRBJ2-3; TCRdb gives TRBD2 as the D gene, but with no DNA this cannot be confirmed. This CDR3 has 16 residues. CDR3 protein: CASSPPKAGLTDTQYF.

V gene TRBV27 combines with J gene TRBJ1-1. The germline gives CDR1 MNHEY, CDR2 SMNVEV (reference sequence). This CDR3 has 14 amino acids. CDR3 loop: CASSNGPSAYEAFF.

The CDR3 loop reads CATSRGGRSQETQYF. The rearrangement links TRBV15 to TRBJ2-5. Per germline, CDR1 LNHNV and CDR2 YYDKDF (reference sequence). This CDR3 has 15 residues.

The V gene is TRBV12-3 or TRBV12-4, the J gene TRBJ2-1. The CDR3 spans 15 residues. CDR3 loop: CASSLIPVSYNEQFF.

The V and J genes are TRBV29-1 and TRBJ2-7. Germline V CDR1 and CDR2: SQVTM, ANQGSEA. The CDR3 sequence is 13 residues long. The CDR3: CSVDQDDSYEQYF.

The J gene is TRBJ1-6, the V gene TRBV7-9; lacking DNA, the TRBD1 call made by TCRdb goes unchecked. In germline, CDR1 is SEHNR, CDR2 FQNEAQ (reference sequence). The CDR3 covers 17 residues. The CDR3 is CASSRGRGRTANSPLHF. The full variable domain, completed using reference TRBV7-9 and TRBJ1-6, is DTGVSQNPRHKITKRGQNVTFRCDPISEHNRLYWYRQTLGQGPEFLTYFQNEAQLEKSRLLSDRFSAERPKGSFSTLEIQRTEQGDSAMYLCASSRGRGRTANSPLHFGNGTRLTVT.

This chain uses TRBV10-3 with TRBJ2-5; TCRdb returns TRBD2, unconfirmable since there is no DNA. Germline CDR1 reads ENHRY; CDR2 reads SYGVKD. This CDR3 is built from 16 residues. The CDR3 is CAIRPGGLAGLETQYF.

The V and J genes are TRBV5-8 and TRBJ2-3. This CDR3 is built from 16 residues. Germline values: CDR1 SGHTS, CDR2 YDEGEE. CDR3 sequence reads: CASSFGAGTSTDTQYF.

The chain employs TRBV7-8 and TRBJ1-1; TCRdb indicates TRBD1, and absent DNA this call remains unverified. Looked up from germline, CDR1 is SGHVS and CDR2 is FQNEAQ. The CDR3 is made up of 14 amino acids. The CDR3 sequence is CASSYLQGRTEAFF.